Following are 12 T cell receptor beta chains from one sample sequenced in a study of neurological immune-mediated disorders. MiXCR, applied by TCRdb to the 5' RACE reads, yields one record per CDR3 protein. Counted here are about 52,000 distinct CDR3 sequences, approximately 3.8% occurring once; the ten biggest clones make up approximately 1.6%. The sequencing input was PBMCs. Receptors were obtained from a man aged 25-40 years with multiple sclerosis.

This clonotype has ten or more counts. The chain uses TRBV2 and TRBJ2-5; TRBD1 is a possible D gene (6 bases). V dropped 3 bases and J dropped 4 bases, with 21 bases sitting between them. Germline V gene sequence: CDR1 SNHLY, CDR2 FYNNEI. The CDR3 totals 17 residues. CDR3 protein: CASSEALDRQGRETQYF. The CDR3 DNA reads as TGTGCCAGCAGTGAGGCCCTGGATCGCCAGGGGAGAGAGACCCAGTACTTC.

This clonotype was counted at least ten times. This chain links TRBV7-2 with TRBJ2-3; D is possibly TRBD1 (6 bases). CDR1 and CDR2 (germline): SGHTA, FQGNSA. Trimming took 1 base from V and 0 from J, leaving 11 bases between them. This CDR3 region has 16 residues. The CDR3 sequence is CASSLGGTRSTDTQYF. The CDR3 DNA is TGTGCCAGCAGCTTAGGGGGGACAAGGAGCACAGATACGCAGTATTTT.

This clonotype was observed at least ten times. J is TRBJ2-7 and V is TRBV5-1; 7 nucleotides line up with TRBD1. With 3 bases clipped from V and 3 bases from J, the junction kept 9 bases outside the gene matches. This CDR3 has 15 residues. Germline values: CDR1 SGHRS, CDR2 YFSETQ. CDR3 in amino acids: CASSSRAGGIYEQYF. The CDR3 DNA sequence: TGCGCCAGCAGCTCGAGGGCAGGGGGTATCTACGAGCAGTACTTC.

This clonotype was seen repeatedly, ten times or more. At one end, the junction sequence differs from germline, possibly due to a read error. The CDR3 loop reads CASSLSGYGSPLNF. The CDR3 DNA reads as TGTGCCAGCAGTTTATCAGGGTACGGATCACCCCTCAACTTT. This chain joins TRBV28 and TRBJ1-6; D may be TRBD1 (5 bases). The CDR3 runs 14 residues. Germline CDR1 reads MDHEN; CDR2 reads SYDVKM.

This clonotype was recorded at least ten times. The chain couples TRBV11-2 to TRBJ2-3, with D perhaps TRBD2 (5 bases). V was shortened by 7 bases and J by 6 bases, with 11 bases between the two germline ends. Germline V CDR1 and CDR2: SGHAT, FQNNGV. This CDR3 has 12 amino acids. CDR3 nucleotides: TGTGCCAGCACCGCCCCGGGGGATACGCAGTATTTT. Protein product: CASTAPGDTQYF.

This clonotype has a count of ten or more. This chain links TRBV20-1 with TRBJ2-7; 10 nucleotides line up with TRBD2. The CDR3 contains 14 residues. CDR1 DFQATT and CDR2 SNEGSKA come from the germline V gene (reference sequence). V trimming: 0 bases; J trimming: 3 bases; junction bases outside the gene matches: 2. The CDR3 DNA reads as TGCAGTGCTAGAGATACTAGCGGGGTCTACGAGCAGTACTTC. It encodes CSARDTSGVYEQYF.

This clonotype was detected a few times. At one end the junction does not follow the germline gene, possibly because of a read error. The chain couples TRBV12-3 or TRBV12-4 to TRBJ2-6; 11 bases line up with TRBD1. The CDR3 extends over 18 amino acids. The CDR3 reads CASSSRTGGYTGAKVLTF. CDR3 nucleotide sequence: TGTGCCAGCAGTAGTAGGACAGGGGGCTACACTGGGGCCAAAGTCCTGACTTTC.

The sample holds many counts of this clonotype. V and J are TRBV20-1 and TRBJ2-1; possibly TRBD2 for D (6 bases). Per the germline V gene, CDR1 is DFQATT and CDR2 is SNEGSKA (reference sequence). The V end lost 6 bases, the J end lost 0 bases, and 15 bases lay between the germline ends. CDR3 length equals 15 residues. This CDR3 reads CSAPASAYSYNEQFF. The CDR3 DNA is TGCAGTGCCCCCGCTAGCGCCTACTCCTACAATGAGCAGTTCTTC.

This clonotype was seen at least ten times. J is TRBJ2-7 and V is TRBV29-1, with 7 bases matching TRBD1. V shed 6 bases, J shed 5 bases, and the junction held 16 bases outside the gene matches. This CDR3 has 15 residues. From germline, CDR1 is SQVTM and CDR2 ANQGSEA. CDR3 loop: CSVVPPGQRWNEQYF. The CDR3 DNA sequence: TGCAGCGTCGTGCCACCGGGACAGAGGTGGAACGAGCAGTACTTC.

This clonotype was seen ten or more times. CDR3: CSARDVMRDYEQYF. The CDR3 DNA sequence: TGCAGTGCTAGAGATGTTATGCGGGACTACGAGCAGTACTTC. This chain links TRBV20-1 with TRBJ2-7; a possible D gene is TRBD2 (6 bases). Trimming stripped 0 bases from V and 3 bases from J, with 12 bases between. The germline V gene encodes CDR1 DFQATT and CDR2 SNEGSKA (reference sequence). The CDR3 loop spans 14 amino acids.

At least ten counts were recorded for this clonotype. The chain carries TRBV19 and TRBJ2-1, with TRBD2 as a possible D gene (5 bases). V dropped 5 bases and J dropped 7 bases, with 15 bases sitting between them. From germline, CDR1 is LNHDA and CDR2 SQIVND (reference sequence). The CDR3 runs to 14 residues. DNA of the CDR3: TGTGCCAGTAGTGATCTCACCCTAGCTAATGAGCAGTTCTTC. It yields the protein CASSDLTLANEQFF. The full variable domain, its missing parts supplied by reference TRBV19 and TRBJ2-1, is DGGITQSPKYLFRKEGQNVTLSCEQNLNHDAMYWYRQDPGQGLRLIYYSQIVNDFQKGDIAEGYSVSREKKESFPLTVTSAQKNPTAFYLCASSDLTLANEQFFGPGTRLTVL.

This clonotype was observed at least ten times. The CDR3 sequence is CASSLAAGGGSNEQFF. CDR3 in DNA: TGCGCCAGCAGCTTGGCGGCGGGAGGAGGGTCCAATGAGCAGTTCTTC. The chain links TRBV5-1 to TRBJ2-1, with 8 bases identical to TRBD2. There are 16 residues in the CDR3. From germline, CDR1 is SGHRS and CDR2 YFSETQ. V lost 0 bases to trimming and J lost 6 bases; unmatched junction nucleotides: 8.